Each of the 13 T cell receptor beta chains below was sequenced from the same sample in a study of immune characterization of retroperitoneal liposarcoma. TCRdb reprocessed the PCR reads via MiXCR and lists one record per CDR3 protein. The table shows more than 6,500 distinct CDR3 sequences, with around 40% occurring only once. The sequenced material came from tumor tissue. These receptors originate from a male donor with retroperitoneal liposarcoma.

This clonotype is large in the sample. The CDR3 loop is CASSRVNEQYF. CDR3 DNA sequence: TGTGCCAGCTCGAGGGTAAATGAGCAGTACTTC. The J gene is TRBJ2-1, the V gene TRBV6-1, with D perhaps TRBD2 (5 bases). Judging by the DNA end, TRBJ2-7 fits better; the J call may be wrong. The CDR3 is 11 amino acids. CDR1 is MNHNS, CDR2 SASEGT, per germline.

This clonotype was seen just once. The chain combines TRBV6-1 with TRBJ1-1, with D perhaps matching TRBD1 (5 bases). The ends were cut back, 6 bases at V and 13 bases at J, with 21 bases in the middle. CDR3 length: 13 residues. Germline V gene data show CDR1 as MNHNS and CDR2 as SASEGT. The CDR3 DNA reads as TGTGCCAGCAGCTGGGACGGAACGAAGGCGGGTTTCTTT. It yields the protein CASSWDGTKAGFF.

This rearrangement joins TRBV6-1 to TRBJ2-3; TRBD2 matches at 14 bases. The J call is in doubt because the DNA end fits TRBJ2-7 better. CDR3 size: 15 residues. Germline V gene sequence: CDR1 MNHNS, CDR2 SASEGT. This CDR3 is CASSSGTSGSAEQYF. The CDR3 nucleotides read TGTGCCAGCAGTTCCGGGACTAGCGGGAGCGCTGAGCAGTACTTC.

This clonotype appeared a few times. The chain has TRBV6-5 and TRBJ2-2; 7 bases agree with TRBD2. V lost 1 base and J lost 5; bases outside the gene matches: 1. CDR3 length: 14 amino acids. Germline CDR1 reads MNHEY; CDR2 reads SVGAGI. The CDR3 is CASSYWGGTGELFF. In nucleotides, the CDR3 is TGTGCCAGCAGTTACTGGGGGGGAACCGGGGAGCTGTTTTTT.

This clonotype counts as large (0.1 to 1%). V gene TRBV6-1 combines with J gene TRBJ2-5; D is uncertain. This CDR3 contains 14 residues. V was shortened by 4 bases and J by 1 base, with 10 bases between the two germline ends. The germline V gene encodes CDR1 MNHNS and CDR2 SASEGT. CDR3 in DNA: TGTGCCAGCAGTGTAGGGTCAGGCCAAGAGACCCAGTACTTC. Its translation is CASSVGSGQETQYF.

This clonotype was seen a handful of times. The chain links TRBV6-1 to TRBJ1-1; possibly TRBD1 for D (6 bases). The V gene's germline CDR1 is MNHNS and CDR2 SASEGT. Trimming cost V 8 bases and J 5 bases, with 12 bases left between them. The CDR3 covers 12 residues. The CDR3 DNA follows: TGTGCCAGCGCCTGGGGGCGGACTGAAGCTTTCTTT. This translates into CASAWGRTEAFF.

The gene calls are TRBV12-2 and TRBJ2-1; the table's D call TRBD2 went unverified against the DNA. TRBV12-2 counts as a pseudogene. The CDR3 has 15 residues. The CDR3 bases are TGTGCAAGTCGTCAGACTAGCGGGAGTGAGAATGAGCAGTTCTTC. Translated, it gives CASRQTSGSENEQFF.

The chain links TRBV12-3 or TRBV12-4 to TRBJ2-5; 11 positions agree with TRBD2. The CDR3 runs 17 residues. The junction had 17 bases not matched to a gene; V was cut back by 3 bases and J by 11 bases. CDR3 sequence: CASSLGLYSGGANEQYF. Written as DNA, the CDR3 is TGTGCCAGCAGTTTGGGCCTATATAGCGGGGGGGCCAATGAGCAGTACTTC.

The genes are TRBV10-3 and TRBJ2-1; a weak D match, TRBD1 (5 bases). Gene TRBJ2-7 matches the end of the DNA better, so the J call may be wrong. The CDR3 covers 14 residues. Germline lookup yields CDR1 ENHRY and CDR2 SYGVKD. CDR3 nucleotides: TGTGCCATCAGTGAGTCAAAGGGGCGCTACGAGCAGTACTTC. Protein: CAISESKGRYEQYF.

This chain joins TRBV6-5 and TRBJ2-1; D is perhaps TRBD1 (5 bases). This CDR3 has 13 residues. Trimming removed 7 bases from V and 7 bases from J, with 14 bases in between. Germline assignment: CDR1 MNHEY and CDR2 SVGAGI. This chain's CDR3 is CASKQKGRNEQFF. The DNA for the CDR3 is TGTGCCAGCAAACAAAAGGGGCGGAATGAGCAGTTCTTC.

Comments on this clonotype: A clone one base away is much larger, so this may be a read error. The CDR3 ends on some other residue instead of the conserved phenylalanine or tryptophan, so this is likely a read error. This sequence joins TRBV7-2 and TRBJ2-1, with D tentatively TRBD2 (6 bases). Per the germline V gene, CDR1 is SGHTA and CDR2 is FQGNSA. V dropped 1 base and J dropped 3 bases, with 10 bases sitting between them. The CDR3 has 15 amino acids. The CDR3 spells CASSLDNGGYNEQFC. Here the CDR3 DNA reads TGTGCCAGCAGCTTAGACAACGGGGGCTACAATGAGCAGTTCTGC.

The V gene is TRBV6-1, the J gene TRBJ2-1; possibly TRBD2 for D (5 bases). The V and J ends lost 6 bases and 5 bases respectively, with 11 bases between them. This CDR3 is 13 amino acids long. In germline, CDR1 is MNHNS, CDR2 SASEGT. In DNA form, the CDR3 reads TGTGCCAGCAGGAAATCGGGGAACAATGAGCAGTTCTTC. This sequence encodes CASRKSGNNEQFF.

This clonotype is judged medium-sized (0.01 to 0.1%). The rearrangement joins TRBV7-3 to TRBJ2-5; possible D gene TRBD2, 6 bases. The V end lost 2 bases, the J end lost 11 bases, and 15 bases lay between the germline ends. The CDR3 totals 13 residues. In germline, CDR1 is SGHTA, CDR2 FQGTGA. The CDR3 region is CASSLYRGNEQYF. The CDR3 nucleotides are TGTGCCAGCAGCTTATATCGGGGGAATGAGCAGTACTTC.